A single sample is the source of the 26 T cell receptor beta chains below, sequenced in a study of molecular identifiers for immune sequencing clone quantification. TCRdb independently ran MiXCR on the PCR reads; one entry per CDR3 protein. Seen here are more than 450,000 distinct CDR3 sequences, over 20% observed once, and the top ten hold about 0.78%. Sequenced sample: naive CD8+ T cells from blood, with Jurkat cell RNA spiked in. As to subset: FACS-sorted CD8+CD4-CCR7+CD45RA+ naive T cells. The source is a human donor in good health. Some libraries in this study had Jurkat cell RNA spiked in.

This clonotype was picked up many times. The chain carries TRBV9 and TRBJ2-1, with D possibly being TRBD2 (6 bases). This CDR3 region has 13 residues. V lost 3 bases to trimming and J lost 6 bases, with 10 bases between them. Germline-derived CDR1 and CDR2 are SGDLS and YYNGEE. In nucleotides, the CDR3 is TGTGCCAGCAGCGCAATGGAGGGCAATGAGCAGTTCTTC. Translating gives CASSAMEGNEQFF. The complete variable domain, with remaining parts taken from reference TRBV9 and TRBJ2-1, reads DSGVTQTPKHLITATGQRVTLRCSPRSGDLSVYWYQQSLDQGLQFLIQYYNGEERAKGNILERFSAQQFPDLHSELNLSSLELGDSALYFCASSAMEGNEQFFGPGTRLTVL.

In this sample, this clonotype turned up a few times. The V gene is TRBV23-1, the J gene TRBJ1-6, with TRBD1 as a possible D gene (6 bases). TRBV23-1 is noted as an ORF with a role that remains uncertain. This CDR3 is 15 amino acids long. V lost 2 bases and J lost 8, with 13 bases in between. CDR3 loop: CASSQIGTPDSPLHF. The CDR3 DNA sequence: TGCGCCAGCAGTCAAATCGGGACACCCGATTCACCCCTCCACTTT.

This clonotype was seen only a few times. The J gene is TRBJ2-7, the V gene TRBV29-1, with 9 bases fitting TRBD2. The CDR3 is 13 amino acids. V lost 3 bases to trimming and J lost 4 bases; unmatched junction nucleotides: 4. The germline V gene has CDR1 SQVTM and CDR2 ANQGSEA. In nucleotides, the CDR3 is TGCAGCGTTGAGTCTAGCGGGAATTACGAGCAGTACTTC. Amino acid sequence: CSVESSGNYEQYF.

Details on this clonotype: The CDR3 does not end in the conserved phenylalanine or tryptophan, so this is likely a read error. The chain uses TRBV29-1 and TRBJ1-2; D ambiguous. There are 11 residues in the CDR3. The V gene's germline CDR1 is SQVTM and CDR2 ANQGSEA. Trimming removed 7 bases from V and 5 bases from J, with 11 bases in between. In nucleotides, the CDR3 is TGCAGCGGCGCTGACTATTATGGCTACACCTTA. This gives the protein CSGADYYGYTL.

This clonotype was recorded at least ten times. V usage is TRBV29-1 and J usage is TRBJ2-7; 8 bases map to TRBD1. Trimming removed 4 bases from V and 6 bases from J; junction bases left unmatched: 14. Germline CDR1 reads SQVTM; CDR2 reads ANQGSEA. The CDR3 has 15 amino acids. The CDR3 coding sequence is TGCAGCGTTGCATTGGGTGCCAGGGGGCGAGGCGAGCAGTACTTC. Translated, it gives CSVALGARGRGEQYF.

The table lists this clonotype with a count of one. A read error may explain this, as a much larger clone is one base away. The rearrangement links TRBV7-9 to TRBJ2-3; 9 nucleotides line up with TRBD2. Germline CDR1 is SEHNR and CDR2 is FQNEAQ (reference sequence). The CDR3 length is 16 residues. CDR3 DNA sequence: TGTGCCAGCAGCTTAGCCGGCGGGGGGGCCGAAGATACGAAGTATTTT. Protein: CASSLAGGGAEDTKYF.

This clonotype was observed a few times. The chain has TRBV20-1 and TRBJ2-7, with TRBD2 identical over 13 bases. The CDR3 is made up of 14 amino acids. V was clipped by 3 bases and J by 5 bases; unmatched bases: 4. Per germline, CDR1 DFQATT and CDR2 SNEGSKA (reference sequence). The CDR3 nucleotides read TGCAGTGCTAGGGGGACTAGCGGGAACAACGAGCAGTACTTC. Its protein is CSARGTSGNNEQYF.

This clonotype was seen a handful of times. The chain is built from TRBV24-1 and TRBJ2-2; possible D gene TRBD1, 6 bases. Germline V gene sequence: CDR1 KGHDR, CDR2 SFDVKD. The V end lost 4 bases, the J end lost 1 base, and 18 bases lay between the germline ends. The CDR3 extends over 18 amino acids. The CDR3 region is CATSDSPRQERNTGELFF. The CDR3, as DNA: TGTGCCACCAGTGACTCACCCAGACAGGAGCGGAACACCGGGGAGCTGTTTTTT.

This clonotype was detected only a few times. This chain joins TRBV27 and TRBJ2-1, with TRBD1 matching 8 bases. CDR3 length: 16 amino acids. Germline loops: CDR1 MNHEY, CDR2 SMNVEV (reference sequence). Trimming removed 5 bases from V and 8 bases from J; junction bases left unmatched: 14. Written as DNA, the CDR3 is TGTGCCAGCAGTCCAGGCAGGGGGCGGATGACCCATGAGCAGTTCTTC. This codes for CASSPGRGRMTHEQFF.

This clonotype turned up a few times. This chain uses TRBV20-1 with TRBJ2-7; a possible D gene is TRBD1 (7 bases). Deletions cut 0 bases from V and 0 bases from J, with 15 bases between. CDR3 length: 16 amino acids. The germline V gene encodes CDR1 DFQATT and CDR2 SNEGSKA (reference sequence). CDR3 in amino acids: CSARELWQGGSYEQYF. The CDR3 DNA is TGCAGTGCTAGAGAGCTGTGGCAGGGGGGCTCCTACGAGCAGTACTTC.

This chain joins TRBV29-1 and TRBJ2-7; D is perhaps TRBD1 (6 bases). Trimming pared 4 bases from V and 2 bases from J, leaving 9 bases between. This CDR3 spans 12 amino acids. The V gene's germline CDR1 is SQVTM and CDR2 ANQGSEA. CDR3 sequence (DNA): TGCAGCGTTGCGACAGGCACCTACGAGCAGTACTTC. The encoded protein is CSVATGTYEQYF.

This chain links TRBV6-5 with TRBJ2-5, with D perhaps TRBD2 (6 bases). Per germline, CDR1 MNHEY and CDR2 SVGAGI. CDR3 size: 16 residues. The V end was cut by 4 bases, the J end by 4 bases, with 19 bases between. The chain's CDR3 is CASSSLVLEGGETQYF. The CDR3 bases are TGTGCCAGCAGTTCACTAGTACTGGAGGGCGGAGAGACCCAGTACTTC.

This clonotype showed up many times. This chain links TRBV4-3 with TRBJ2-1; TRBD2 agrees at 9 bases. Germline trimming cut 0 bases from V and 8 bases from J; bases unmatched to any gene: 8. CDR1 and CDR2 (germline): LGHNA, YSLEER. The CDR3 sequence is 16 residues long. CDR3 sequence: CASSQDGGGAVDEQFF. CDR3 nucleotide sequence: TGCGCCAGCAGCCAAGATGGCGGGGGGGCCGTAGATGAGCAGTTCTTC.

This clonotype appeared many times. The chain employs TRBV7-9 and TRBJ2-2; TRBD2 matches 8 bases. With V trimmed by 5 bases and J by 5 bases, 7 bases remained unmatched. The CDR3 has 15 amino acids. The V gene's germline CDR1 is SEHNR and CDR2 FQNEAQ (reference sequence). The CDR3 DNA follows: TGTGCCAGCAGCGAGTCCGGGACTAGGACCGGGGAGCTGTTTTTT. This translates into CASSESGTRTGELFF.

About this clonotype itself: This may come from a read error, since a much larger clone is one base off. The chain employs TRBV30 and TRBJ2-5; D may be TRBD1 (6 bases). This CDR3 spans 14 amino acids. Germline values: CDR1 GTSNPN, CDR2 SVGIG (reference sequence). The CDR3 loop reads CAWSSTGLQDTQYF. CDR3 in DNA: TGTGCCTGGAGTTCGACAGGTCTTCAAGACACCCAGTACTTC.

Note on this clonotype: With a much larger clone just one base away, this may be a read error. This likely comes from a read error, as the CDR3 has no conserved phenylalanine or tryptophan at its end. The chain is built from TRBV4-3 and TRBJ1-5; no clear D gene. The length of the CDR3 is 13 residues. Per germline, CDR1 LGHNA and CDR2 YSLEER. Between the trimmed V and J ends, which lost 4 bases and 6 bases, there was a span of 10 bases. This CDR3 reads CASSPWTFQPQHS. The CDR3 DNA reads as TGCGCCAGCAGCCCCTGGACCTTTCAGCCCCAGCATTCT.

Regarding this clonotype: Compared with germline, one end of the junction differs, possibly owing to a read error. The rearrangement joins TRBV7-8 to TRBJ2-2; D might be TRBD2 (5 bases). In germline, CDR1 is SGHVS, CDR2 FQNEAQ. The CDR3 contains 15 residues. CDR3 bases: TGTGCCAGCAGCTTAGGGGCGTTTGGTACCGGGGAGCTGTCTTTT. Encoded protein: CASSLGAFGTGELSF.

CDR3 loop: CASSVGVGGRTDTQYF. DNA of the CDR3: TGTGCCAGCAGCGTAGGTGTCGGGGGACGCACAGATACGCAGTATTTT. This chain uses TRBV9 with TRBJ2-3; possibly TRBD2 for D (6 bases). Trimming took off 0 bases at V and 1 base at J, with 12 bases between the two ends. This CDR3 has 16 residues. Per germline, CDR1 SGDLS and CDR2 YYNGEE.

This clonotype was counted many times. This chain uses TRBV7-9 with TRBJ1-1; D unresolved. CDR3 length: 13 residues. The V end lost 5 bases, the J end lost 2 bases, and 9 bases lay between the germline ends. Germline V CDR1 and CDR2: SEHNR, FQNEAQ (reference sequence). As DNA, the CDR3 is TGTGCCAGCAGCCGTGACCCAAACACTGAAGCTTTCTTT. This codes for CASSRDPNTEAFF.

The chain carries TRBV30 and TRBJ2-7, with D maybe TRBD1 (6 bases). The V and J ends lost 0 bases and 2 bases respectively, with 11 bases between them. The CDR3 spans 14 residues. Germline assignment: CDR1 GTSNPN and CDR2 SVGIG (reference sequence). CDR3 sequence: CAWSVPRGPYEQYF. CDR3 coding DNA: TGTGCCTGGAGTGTACCCAGGGGTCCCTACGAGCAGTACTTC.

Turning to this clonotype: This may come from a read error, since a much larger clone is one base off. The CDR3 protein is CASSQDGPGYSCEQYF. CDR3 DNA sequence: TGTGCCAGCAGCCAAGATGGTCCGGGGTACTCCTGCGAGCAGTACTTC. The chain has TRBV3-1 and TRBJ2-7, with TRBD2 as a possible D gene (5 bases). The CDR3 contains 16 residues. The germline gives CDR1 LGHDT, CDR2 YNNKEL (reference sequence).

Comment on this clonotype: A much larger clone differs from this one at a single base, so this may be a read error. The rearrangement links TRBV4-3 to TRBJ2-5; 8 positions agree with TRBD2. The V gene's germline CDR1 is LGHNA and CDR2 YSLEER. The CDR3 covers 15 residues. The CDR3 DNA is TGCGCCAGCAGCCAAGGAGGACTAGCCCAAGAGGCCCAGTACTTC. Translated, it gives CASSQGGLAQEAQYF.

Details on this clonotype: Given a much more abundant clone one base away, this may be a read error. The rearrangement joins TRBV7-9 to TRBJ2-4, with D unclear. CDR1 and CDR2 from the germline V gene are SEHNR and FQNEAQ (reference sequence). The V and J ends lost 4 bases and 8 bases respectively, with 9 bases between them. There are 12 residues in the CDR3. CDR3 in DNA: TGTGCCAGCAGCTCCAGCCAGGACATTCAGTACTTC. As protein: CASSSSQDIQYF.

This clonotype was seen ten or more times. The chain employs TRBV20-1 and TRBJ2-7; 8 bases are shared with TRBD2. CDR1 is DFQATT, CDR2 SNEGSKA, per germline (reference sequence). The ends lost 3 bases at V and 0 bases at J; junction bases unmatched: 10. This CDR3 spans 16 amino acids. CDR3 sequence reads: CSASWLAGRSSYEQYF. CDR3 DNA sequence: TGCAGTGCTAGTTGGCTAGCGGGTCGAAGCTCCTACGAGCAGTACTTC.

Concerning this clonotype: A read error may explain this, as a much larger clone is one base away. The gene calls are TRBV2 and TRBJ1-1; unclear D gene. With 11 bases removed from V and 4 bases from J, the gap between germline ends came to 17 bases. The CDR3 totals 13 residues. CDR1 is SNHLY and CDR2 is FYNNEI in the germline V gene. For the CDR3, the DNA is TGTGCCGGAGGACTGGGATCAAGCACTGAAGCTTTCTTT. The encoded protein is CAGGLGSSTEAFF.

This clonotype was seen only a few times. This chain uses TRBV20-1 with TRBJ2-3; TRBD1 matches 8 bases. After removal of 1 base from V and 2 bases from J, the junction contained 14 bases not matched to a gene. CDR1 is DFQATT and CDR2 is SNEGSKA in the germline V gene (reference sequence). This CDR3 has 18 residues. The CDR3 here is CSARGQPAVTGATDTQYF. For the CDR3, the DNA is TGCAGTGCTAGAGGGCAGCCGGCCGTGACAGGGGCCACAGATACGCAGTATTTT.